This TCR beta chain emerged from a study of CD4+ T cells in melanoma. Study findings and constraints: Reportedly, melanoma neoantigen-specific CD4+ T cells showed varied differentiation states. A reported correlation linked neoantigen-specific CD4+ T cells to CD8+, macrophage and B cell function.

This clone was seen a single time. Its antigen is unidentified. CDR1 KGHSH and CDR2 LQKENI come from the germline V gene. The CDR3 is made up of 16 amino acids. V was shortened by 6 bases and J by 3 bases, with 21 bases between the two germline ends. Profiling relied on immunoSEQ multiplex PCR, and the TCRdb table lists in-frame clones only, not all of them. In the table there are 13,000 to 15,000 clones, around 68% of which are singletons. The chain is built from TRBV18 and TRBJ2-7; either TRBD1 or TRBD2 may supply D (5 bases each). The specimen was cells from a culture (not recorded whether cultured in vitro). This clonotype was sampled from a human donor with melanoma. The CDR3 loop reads CASSPFPSGTVYEQYF. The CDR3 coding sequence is TGTGCCAGCTCCCCTTTCCCTTCCGGGACGGTCTACGAGCAGTACTTC.